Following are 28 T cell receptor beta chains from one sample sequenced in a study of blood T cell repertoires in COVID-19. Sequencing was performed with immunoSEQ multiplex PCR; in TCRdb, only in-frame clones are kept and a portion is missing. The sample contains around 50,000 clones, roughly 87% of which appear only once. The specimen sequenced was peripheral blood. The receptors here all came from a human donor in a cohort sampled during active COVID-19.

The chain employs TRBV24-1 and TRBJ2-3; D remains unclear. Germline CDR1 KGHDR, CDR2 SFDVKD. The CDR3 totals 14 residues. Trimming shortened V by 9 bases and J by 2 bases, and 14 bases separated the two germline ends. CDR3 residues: CATGPAFHTDTQYF. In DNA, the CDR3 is TGTGCCACCGGCCCAGCGTTCCACACAGATACGCAGTATTTT.

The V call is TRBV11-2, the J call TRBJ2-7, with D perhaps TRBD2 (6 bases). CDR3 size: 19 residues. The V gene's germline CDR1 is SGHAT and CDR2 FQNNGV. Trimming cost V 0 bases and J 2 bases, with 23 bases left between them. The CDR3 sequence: CASSLDRGWEIGTTYEQYF. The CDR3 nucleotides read TGTGCCAGCAGCTTAGATCGGGGGTGGGAAATCGGGACGACCTACGAGCAGTACTTC.

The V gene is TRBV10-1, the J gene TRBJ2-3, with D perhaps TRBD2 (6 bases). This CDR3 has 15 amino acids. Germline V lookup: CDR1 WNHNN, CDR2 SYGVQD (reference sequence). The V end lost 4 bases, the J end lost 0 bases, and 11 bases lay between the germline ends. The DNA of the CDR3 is TGCGCCAGCAGTGTAGTAGCGGCTAGCACAGATACGCAGTATTTT. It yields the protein CASSVVAASTDTQYF.

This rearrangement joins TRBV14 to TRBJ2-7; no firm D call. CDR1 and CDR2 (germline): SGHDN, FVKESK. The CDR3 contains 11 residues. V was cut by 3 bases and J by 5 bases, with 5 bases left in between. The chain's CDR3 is CASSQAHEQYF. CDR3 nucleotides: TGTGCCAGCAGCCAGGCACACGAGCAGTACTTC.

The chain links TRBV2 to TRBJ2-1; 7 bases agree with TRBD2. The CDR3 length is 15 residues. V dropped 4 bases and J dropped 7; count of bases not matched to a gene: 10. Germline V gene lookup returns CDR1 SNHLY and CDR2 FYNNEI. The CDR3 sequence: CASSVQGGPGNEQFF. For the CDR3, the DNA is TGTGCCAGCAGTGTGCAGGGAGGGCCTGGGAATGAGCAGTTCTTC.

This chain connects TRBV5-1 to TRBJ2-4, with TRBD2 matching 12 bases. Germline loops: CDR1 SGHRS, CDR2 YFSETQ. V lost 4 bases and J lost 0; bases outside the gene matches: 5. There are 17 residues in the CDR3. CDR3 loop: CASSSGGLAGAKNIQYF. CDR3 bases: TGCGCCAGCAGCAGTGGGGGACTAGCGGGAGCCAAAAACATTCAGTACTTC.

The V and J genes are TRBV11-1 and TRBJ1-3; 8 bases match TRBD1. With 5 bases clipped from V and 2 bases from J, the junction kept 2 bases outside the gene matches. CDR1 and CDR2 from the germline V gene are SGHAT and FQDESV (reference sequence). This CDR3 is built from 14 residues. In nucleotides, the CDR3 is TGTGCCAGCAGCCGGACAGGGACTGGAAACACCATATATTTT. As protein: CASSRTGTGNTIYF.

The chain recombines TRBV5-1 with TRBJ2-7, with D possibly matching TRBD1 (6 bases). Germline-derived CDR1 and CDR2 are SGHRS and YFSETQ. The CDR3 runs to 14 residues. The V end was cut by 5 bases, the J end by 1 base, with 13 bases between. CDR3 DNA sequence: TGCGCCAGCAGGATCCAAACAGGGTCCTACGAGCAGTACTTC. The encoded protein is CASRIQTGSYEQYF.

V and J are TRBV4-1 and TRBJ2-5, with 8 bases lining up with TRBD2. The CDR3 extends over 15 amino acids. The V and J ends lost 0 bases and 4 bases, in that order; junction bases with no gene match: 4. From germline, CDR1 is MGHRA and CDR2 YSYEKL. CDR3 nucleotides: TGCGCCAGCAGCCAAGAAGTTCTAGCGGGAGAGACCCAGTACTTC. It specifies CASSQEVLAGETQYF.

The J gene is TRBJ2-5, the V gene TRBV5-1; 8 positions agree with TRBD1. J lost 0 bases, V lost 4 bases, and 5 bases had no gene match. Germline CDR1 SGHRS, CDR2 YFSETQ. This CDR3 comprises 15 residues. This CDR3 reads CASSPRTGYQETQYF. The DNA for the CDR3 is TGCGCCAGCAGCCCCAGGACAGGGTACCAAGAGACCCAGTACTTC.

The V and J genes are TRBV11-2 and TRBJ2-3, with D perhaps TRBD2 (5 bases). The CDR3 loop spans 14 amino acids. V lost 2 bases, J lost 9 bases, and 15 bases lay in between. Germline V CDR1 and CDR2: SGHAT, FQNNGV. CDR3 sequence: CASSLSISDITQYF. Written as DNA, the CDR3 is TGTGCCAGCAGCTTAAGTATTAGCGATATCACGCAGTATTTT.

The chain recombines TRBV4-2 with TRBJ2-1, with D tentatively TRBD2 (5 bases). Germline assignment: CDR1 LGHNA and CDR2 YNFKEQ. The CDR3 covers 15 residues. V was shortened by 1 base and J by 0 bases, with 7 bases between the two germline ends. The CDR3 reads CASSQAGSSYNEQFF. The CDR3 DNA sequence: TGTGCCAGCAGCCAAGCGGGAAGCTCCTACAATGAGCAGTTCTTC.

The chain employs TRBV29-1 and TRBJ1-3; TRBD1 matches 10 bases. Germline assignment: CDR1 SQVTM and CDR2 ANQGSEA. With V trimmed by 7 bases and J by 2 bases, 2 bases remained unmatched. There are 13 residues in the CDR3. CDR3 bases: TGCAGCGCCGGACAGGGGGCTGGAAACACCATATATTTT. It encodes CSAGQGAGNTIYF.

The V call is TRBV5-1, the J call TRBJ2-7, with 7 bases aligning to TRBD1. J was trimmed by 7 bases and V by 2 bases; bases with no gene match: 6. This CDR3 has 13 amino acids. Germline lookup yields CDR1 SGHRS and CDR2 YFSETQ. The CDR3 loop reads CASSLRQGGEQYF. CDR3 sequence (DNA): TGCGCCAGCAGCTTACGACAGGGTGGAGAGCAGTACTTC.

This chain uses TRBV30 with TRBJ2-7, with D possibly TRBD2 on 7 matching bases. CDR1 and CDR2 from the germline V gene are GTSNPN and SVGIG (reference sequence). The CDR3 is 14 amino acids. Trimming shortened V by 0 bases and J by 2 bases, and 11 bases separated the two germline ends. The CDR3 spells CAWSVWGGAYEQYF. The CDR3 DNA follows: TGTGCCTGGAGTGTTTGGGGGGGCGCCTACGAGCAGTACTTC.

This CDR3 is CASLRDRNTGELFF. The CDR3 nucleotides are TGTGCCAGTTTACGGGACAGAAATACCGGGGAGCTGTTTTTT. This chain joins TRBV19 and TRBJ2-2, with 7 bases lining up with TRBD1. The CDR3 has 14 amino acids. Germline loops: CDR1 LNHDA, CDR2 SQIVND (reference sequence). Trimming cost V 8 bases and J 5 bases; bases outside gene matches: 8.

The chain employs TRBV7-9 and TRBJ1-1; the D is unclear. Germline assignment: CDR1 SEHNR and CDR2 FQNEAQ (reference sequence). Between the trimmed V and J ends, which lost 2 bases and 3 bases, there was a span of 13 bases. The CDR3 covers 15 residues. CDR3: CASSLYRPGDTEAFF. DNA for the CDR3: TGTGCCAGCAGCTTATACCGTCCCGGGGACACTGAAGCTTTCTTT.

CDR3 region: CASSLGLNNQPQHF. CDR3 nucleotides: TGTGCCAGCAGTTTGGGGCTTAACAATCAGCCCCAGCATTTT. The chain combines TRBV27 with TRBJ1-5; TRBD1 might be the D (5 bases). From germline, CDR1 is MNHEY and CDR2 SMNVEV (reference sequence). Trimming cost V 3 bases and J 3 bases, with 9 bases left between them. This CDR3 has 14 amino acids.

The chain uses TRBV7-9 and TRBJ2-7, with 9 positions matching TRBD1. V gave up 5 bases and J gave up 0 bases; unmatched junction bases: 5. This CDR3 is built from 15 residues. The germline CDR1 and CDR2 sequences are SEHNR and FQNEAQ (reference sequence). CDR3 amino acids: CASSPTGGTSYEQYF. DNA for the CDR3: TGTGCCAGCAGCCCGACAGGGGGTACCTCCTACGAGCAGTACTTC.

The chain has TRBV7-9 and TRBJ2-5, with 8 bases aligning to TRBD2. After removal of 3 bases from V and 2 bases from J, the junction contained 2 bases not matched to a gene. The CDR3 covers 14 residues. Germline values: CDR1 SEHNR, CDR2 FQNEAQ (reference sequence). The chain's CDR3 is CASSFTSGQETQYF. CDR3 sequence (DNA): TGTGCCAGCAGCTTTACTAGCGGACAAGAGACCCAGTACTTC.

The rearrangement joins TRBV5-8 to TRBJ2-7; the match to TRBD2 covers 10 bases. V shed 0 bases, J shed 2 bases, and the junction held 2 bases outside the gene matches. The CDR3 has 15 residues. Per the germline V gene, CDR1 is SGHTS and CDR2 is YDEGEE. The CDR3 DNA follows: TGTGCCAGCAGCTTGGCTAGCGGGAGTCCCTACGAGCAGTACTTC. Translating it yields CASSLASGSPYEQYF. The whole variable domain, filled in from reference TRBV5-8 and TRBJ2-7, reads EAGVTQSPTHLIKTRGQQATLRCSPISGHTSVYWYQQALGLGLQFLLWYDEGEERNRGNFPPRFSGRQFPNYSSELNVNALELEDSALYLCASSLASGSPYEQYFGPGTRLTVT.

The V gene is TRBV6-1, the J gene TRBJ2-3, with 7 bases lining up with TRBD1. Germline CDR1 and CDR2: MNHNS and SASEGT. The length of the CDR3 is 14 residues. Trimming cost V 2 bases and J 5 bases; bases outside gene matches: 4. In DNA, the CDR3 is TGTGCCAGCAGTGAACCCCCAGGGGGAGATACGCAGTATTTT. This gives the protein CASSEPPGGDTQYF.

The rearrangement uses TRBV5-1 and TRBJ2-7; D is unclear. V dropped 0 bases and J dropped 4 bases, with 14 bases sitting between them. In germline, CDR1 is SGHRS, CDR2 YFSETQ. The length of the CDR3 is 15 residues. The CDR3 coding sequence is TGCGCCAGCAGCTTGGGAGCAACCGTCGGGTACGAGCAGTACTTC. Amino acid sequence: CASSLGATVGYEQYF.

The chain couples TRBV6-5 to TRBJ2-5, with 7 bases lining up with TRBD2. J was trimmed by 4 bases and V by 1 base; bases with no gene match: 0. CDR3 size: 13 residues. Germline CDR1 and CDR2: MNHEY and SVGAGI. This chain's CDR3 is CASSYWEGETQYF. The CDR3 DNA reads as TGTGCCAGCAGTTACTGGGAGGGAGAGACCCAGTACTTC.

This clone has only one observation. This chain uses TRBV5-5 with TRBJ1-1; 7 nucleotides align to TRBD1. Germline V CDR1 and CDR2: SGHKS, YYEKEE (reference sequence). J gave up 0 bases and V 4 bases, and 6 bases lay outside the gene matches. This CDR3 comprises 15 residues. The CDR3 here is CASSQRQGMNTEAFF. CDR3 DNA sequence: TGTGCCAGCAGCCAAAGACAGGGTATGAACACTGAAGCTTTCTTT.

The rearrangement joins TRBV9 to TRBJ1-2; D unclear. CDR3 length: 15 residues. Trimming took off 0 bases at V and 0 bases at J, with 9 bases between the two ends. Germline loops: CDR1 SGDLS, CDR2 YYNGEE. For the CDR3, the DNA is TGTGCCAGCAGCGTAGCTACTAGTGCTAACTATGGCTACACCTTC. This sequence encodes CASSVATSANYGYTF. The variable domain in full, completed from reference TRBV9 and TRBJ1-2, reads DSGVTQTPKHLITATGQRVTLRCSPRSGDLSVYWYQQSLDQGLQFLIQYYNGEERAKGNILERFSAQQFPDLHSELNLSSLELGDSALYFCASSVATSANYGYTFGSGTRLTVV.

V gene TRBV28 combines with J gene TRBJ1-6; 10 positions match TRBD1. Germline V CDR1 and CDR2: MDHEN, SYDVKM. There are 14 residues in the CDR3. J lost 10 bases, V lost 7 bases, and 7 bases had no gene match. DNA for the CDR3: TGTGCCAGCACTCTGGGACAGGGGAGATCACCCCTCCACTTT. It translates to CASTLGQGRSPLHF.

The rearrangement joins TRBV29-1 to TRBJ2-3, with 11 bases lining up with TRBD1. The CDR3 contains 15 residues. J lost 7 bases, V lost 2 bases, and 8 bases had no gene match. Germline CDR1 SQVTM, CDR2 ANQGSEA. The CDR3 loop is CSVETTGTGGHTQYF. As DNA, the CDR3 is TGCAGCGTTGAAACCACCGGGACAGGGGGGCATACGCAGTATTTT.